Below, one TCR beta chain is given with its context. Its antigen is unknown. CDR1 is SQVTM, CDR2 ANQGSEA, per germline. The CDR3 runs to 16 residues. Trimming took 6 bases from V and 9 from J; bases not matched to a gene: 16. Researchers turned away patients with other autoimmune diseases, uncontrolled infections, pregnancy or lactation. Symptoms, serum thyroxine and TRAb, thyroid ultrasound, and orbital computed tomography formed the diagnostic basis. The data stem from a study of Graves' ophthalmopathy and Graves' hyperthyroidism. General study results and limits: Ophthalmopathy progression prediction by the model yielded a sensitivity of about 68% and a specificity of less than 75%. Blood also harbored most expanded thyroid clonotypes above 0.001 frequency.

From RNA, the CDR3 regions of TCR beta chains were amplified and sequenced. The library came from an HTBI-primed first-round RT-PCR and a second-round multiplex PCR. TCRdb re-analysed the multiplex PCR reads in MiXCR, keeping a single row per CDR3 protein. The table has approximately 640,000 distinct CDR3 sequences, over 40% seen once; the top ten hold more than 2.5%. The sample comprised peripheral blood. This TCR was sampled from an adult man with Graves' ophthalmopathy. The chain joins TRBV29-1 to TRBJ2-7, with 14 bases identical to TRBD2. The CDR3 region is CSVVGTSGSSSHGQYF. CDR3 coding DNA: TGCAGCGTCGTCGGGACTAGCGGGAGTTCGTCCCACGGGCAGTACTTC.